This T cell receptor beta chain was captured by sequencing in a study of T cell repertoires in cytomegalovirus infection. Overall study: Signatures in public TCR beta sequences pointed to both CMV infection and matching HLA type.

This clonotype was seen ten or more times. The antigen remains undetermined. TCRdb used MiXCR to reprocess the reads, holding one entry per CDR3 protein. The sample lists about 830,000 distinct CDR3 sequences; around a third were seen once. The sequence was obtained from a human donor in good health (CMV status not recorded). Some clones in this sample may be carry-over from other donors' samples. The sample in question was cultured CD8+ T cells from PBMCs, obtained from culture after CMV antigen stimulation.

The CDR3 DNA reads TGTGCCAGCAGCTTACGGGGACAGGGAAACTACGAGCAGTACTTC. This translates into CASSLRGQGNYEQYF. V usage is TRBV7-9 and J usage is TRBJ2-7; TRBD1 matches 9 bases. V lost 2 bases, J lost 3 bases, and 5 bases stayed unmatched. The CDR3 loop spans 15 amino acids. Germline assignment: CDR1 SEHNR and CDR2 FQNEAQ (reference sequence). Drawing the rest from reference TRBV7-9 and TRBJ2-7, the complete variable domain is DTGVSQNPRHKITKRGQNVTFRCDPISEHNRLYWYRQTLGQGPEFLTYFQNEAQLEKSRLLSDRFSAERPKGSFSTLEIQRTEQGDSAMYLCASSLRGQGNYEQYFGPGTRLTVT.